This entry describes one T cell receptor beta chain. Antigen specificity is unknown. The record originates from a study of cytotoxic CD8 clonotypes in ibrutinib-treated CLL. Looking at the study overall: Timing of response sample collection was a median around 13 months after treatment start, with a range of 6 to 36. Notes on the study in general: Few clonotypes were public, and these shrank or held steady under treatment.

Researchers set a sequencing depth target of 1 in 200,000 to 1 in 1 million T cells. TCRdb keeps only in-frame clones here, not all; method: immunoSEQ multiplex PCR. The table shows 20,000 to 30,000 clones, with 60% to 80% occurring only once. The V gene end was trimmed by 1 base and the J gene end by 7 bases; junction bases not matched to a gene: 3. The germline V gene has CDR1 SGHDT and CDR2 YYEEEE. This CDR3 is 13 amino acids long. This chain connects TRBV5-6 to TRBJ2-7; 9 bases map to TRBD1. The receptor comes from a human donor with chronic lymphocytic leukemia. The sample consisted of PBMCs, taken at disease progression, from a patient treated with ibrutinib. This CDR3 is CASSLHRGHEQYF. The CDR3 DNA sequence: TGTGCCAGCAGCTTGCACAGGGGGCATGAGCAGTACTTC.